This T cell receptor (beta chain) was sequenced in a study of beta chain features in type 1 diabetes. Study as a whole: Age, gender, cell numbers and subset yield matched between patients and controls.

The study's findings and limits: Type 1 diabetes patients had TCRB CDR3s that were shorter (moderately but significantly so) in all four CD4+ subsets.

Expressed TCRB transcripts got sequenced, as all isolated RNA was reverse transcribed. This table comes from immunoSEQ multiplex PCR, and its TCRdb copy is limited to in-frame clones, with some not included. Seen here are 150,000 to 200,000 clones, roughly 9% observed once, and the top ten hold about 0.75%. The CDR3 is 14 amino acids. V shed 5 bases, J shed 2 bases, and the junction held 5 bases outside the gene matches. Germline CDR1 and CDR2: GTSNPN and SVGIG (reference sequence). About this clone itself: No antigen is known for it.

Sequenced input: central memory CD4+ T cells from blood. This TCR was sampled from a woman aged 25-40 years with type 1 diabetes. This chain connects TRBV30 to TRBJ2-1, with TRBD2 matching over 8 bases. CDR3 sequence reads: CAWGSGSTYNEQFF. CDR3 sequence (DNA): TGTGCCTGGGGAAGCGGGAGCACCTACAATGAGCAGTTCTTC.